The 25 T cell receptor beta chains below come from one sample, sequenced in a study of regulatory T cells in long-lasting Graves disease. Construction of TCR beta libraries relied on iRepertoire HTBI primers and on Arm-PCR targeting CDR3 regions. One entry per CDR3 protein, called by TCRdb with MiXCR from the multiplex PCR reads. The table shows about 400,000 distinct CDR3 sequences, with less than 25% occurring only once. Sample time point: persistent/refractory GD, antithyroid drugs over 5 years with positive TRAb. Generation of the TCR library employed RNA extracted from PBMCs. The specimen comprised peripheral blood mononuclear cells (PBMCs), sampled when the disease was refractory, from a patient treated with antithyroid drugs. These receptors all stem from a female donor with Graves disease.

This chain links TRBV9 with TRBJ2-7; D assignment may be TRBD1 or TRBD2 (5 bases each). The CDR3 contains 13 residues. V was cut by 0 bases and J by 7 bases, with 11 bases left in between. Germline V CDR1 and CDR2: SGDLS, YYNGEE. CDR3 sequence: CASSVDEGREQYF. Written as DNA, the CDR3 is TGTGCCAGCAGCGTAGATGAGGGACGGGAGCAGTACTTC. Filled out from reference TRBV9 and TRBJ2-7, the complete variable domain reads DSGVTQTPKHLITATGQRVTLRCSPRSGDLSVYWYQQSLDQGLQFLIQYYNGEERAKGNILERFSAQQFPDLHSELNLSSLELGDSALYFCASSVDEGREQYFGPGTRLTVT.

Ten or more counts support this clonotype. The chain uses TRBV28 and TRBJ2-2, with 8 bases identical to TRBD1. This CDR3 is built from 19 residues. V lost 5 bases to trimming and J lost 3 bases; unmatched junction nucleotides: 17. Germline loops: CDR1 MDHEN, CDR2 SYDVKM. The CDR3, as DNA: TGTGCCAGCAGTGGCAACAGGGGGAAGCAAGCGGGTTACACCGGGGAGCTGTTTTTT. Amino acid sequence: CASSGNRGKQAGYTGELFF.

V and J are TRBV20-1 and TRBJ1-5; tentatively, D is TRBD1 (6 bases). Per germline, CDR1 DFQATT and CDR2 SNEGSKA (reference sequence). Deletions cut 6 bases from V and 1 base from J, with 22 bases between. The CDR3 length is 17 residues. The CDR3 region is CSASRGGTHISNQPQHF. CDR3 DNA: TGCAGTGCCTCCCGCGGCGGGACACACATAAGCAATCAGCCCCAGCATTTT.

This chain joins TRBV7-9 and TRBJ2-7; 8 bases are a match to TRBD2. Germline V CDR1 and CDR2: SEHNR, FQNEAQ (reference sequence). There are 15 residues in the CDR3. V dropped 5 bases and J dropped 2; count of bases not matched to a gene: 8. The CDR3 bases are TGTGCCAGCAGCACCCCGGGGGGGGGCACCTACGAGCAGTACTTC. Its translation: CASSTPGGGTYEQYF.

This clonotype was picked up many times. V usage is TRBV12-3 or TRBV12-4 and J usage is TRBJ1-4, with a weak D call TRBD1 (5 bases). Trimming left V 2 bases short and J 7 bases short, with 11 bases between. The CDR3 covers 14 residues. The CDR3 DNA reads as TGTGCCAGCAGTTTAAGACAGAACCTTGAAAAACTGTTTTTT. It translates to CASSLRQNLEKLFF.

This clonotype was observed many times. The V call is TRBV12-3 or TRBV12-4, the J call TRBJ1-4; D possibly corresponds to TRBD1 (6 bases). There are 16 residues in the CDR3. V was cut by 4 bases and J by 3 bases, with 15 bases left in between. In DNA form, the CDR3 reads TGTGCCAGCAGTTACTTACCGACAGGTCCTAATGAAAAACTGTTTTTT. Its translation is CASSYLPTGPNEKLFF.

This clonotype was counted ten times or more. The chain carries TRBV11-2 and TRBJ1-2; unclear D gene. The CDR3 sequence is 18 residues long. V was pared by 1 base and J by 1 base, with 19 bases between. Looked up from germline, CDR1 is SGHAT and CDR2 is FQNNGV. The CDR3 nucleotides read TGTGCCAGCAGCTTAGGCTATAGGACGGAAGATCATAACTATGGCTACACCTTC. This encodes CASSLGYRTEDHNYGYTF. The entire variable domain, with the rest obtained from reference TRBV11-2 and TRBJ1-2, is as follows: EAGVAQSPRYKIIEKRQSVAFWCNPISGHATLYWYQQILGQGPKLLIQFQNNGVVDDSQLPKDRFSAERLKGVDSTLKIQPAKLEDSAVYLCASSLGYRTEDHNYGYTFGSGTRLTVV.

This clonotype occurred many times. As DNA, the CDR3 is TGTGCCAGCAGCTTCTCCGGGCTCGGGGGACTAGCGGAAAACTACGAGCAGTACTTC. It translates to CASSFSGLGGLAENYEQYF. The chain employs TRBV6-1 and TRBJ2-7; 11 bases are a match to TRBD2. V was clipped by 6 bases and J by 3 bases; unmatched bases: 19. The germline gives CDR1 MNHNS, CDR2 SASEGT. This CDR3 spans 19 amino acids.

The chain joins TRBV25-1 to TRBJ2-5; D ambiguous. CDR3 length: 14 amino acids. From germline, CDR1 is MGHDK and CDR2 SYGVNS. Trimming cost V 7 bases and J 5 bases, with 17 bases left between them. CDR3 loop: CASTSEELRETQYF. CDR3 in DNA: TGTGCCAGCACGAGCGAGGAGTTACGGGAGACCCAGTACTTC.

The V and J genes are TRBV7-9 and TRBJ2-7; either TRBD1 or TRBD2 may supply D (5 bases each). Germline V gene data show CDR1 as SEHNR and CDR2 as FQNEAQ (reference sequence). This CDR3 has 14 residues. V shed 5 bases and J shed 7 bases, with 18 bases lying between them. The CDR3 DNA follows: TGTGCCAGCAGCCCCGCCGTGAGAGAGGGGGAGCAGTACTTC. This translates into CASSPAVREGEQYF.

This clonotype was observed many times. V and J are TRBV10-3 and TRBJ2-5; 10 nucleotides align to TRBD1. From germline, CDR1 is ENHRY and CDR2 SYGVKD. Trimming took 8 bases from V and 5 from J; bases not matched to a gene: 5. The CDR3 totals 13 residues. CDR3 DNA: TGTGCCATCTCCGGGACAGGGGTCGAGACCCAGTACTTC. Translation: CAISGTGVETQYF.

V gene TRBV7-2 combines with J gene TRBJ1-1; no reliable D call. Germline V CDR1 and CDR2: SGHTA, FQGNSA. Trimming pared 8 bases from V and 8 bases from J, leaving 15 bases between. The CDR3 consists of 12 residues. The CDR3 here is CASGRRPAEAFF. CDR3 nucleotides: TGTGCCAGCGGTCGTAGGCCAGCCGAAGCTTTCTTT.

This clonotype was picked up many times. This chain joins TRBV12-3 or TRBV12-4 and TRBJ2-5; 10 bases are a match to TRBD2. The trim removed 3 bases at V and 1 base at J, leaving 8 bases unmatched. CDR3 length equals 17 residues. The CDR3 loop is CASSFGLAGVGQETQYF. DNA of the CDR3: TGTGCCAGCAGTTTTGGGCTAGCGGGAGTAGGCCAAGAGACCCAGTACTTC.

This clonotype was observed many times. The chain links TRBV2 to TRBJ2-5; TRBD2 might be the D (5 bases). Germline CDR1 is SNHLY and CDR2 is FYNNEI. Trimming pared 1 base from V and 4 bases from J, leaving 19 bases between. This CDR3 is built from 17 residues. The CDR3 nucleotides read TGTGCCAGCAGTGAAGTCCGGGGAAAGAGCGGAGGAGAGACCCAGTACTTC. This gives the protein CASSEVRGKSGGETQYF.

V and J are TRBV20-1 and TRBJ2-1; 8 bases are a match to TRBD2. Germline V gene sequence: CDR1 DFQATT, CDR2 SNEGSKA (reference sequence). This CDR3 is 14 amino acids long. With 7 bases clipped from V and 9 bases from J, the junction kept 14 bases outside the gene matches. CDR3 DNA: TGCAGTGTAGGTAGCGGGACTGGTAATCTTGAGCAGTTCTTC. Protein product: CSVGSGTGNLEQFF.

This clonotype came up a few times. The chain uses TRBV11-3 and TRBJ2-7; 7 bases agree with TRBD2. The trim removed 1 base at V and 9 bases at J, leaving 15 bases unmatched. The CDR3 covers 16 residues. The germline gives CDR1 SGHNT, CDR2 YENEEA. The CDR3 DNA reads TGTGCCAGCAGCTTAGCACCTAGCGGAAAAAAAGAGGGGCAGTACTTC. Translated, it gives CASSLAPSGKKEGQYF.

The sample holds one count of this clonotype. The rearrangement uses TRBV7-9 and TRBJ1-1, with D perhaps TRBD1 (5 bases). Between the trimmed V and J ends, which lost 1 base and 6 bases, there was a span of 12 bases. The germline V gene has CDR1 SEHNR and CDR2 FQNEAQ (reference sequence). CDR3 length: 14 amino acids. DNA of the CDR3: TGTGCCAGCAGCTTAGGTCTGGGGCCCTCTGAAGCTTTCTTT. It is translated as CASSLGLGPSEAFF.

In this sample, this clonotype turned up many times. The rearrangement uses TRBV18 and TRBJ1-6; TRBD1 might be the D (6 bases). Germline-derived CDR1 and CDR2 are KGHSH and LQKENI. The V gene lost 2 bases and the J gene lost 15 bases, with 17 bases spanning the gap. The length of the CDR3 is 14 residues. The CDR3, as DNA: TGTGCCAGCTCACCAAAACAACAGGGCGTTGACCTCCACTTT. It yields the protein CASSPKQQGVDLHF.

This clonotype occurred a few times. The J gene is TRBJ2-2, the V gene TRBV20-1; D gene unclear. V was cut by 1 base and J by 6 bases, with 21 bases left in between. In germline, CDR1 is DFQATT, CDR2 SNEGSKA (reference sequence). The CDR3 has 17 residues. CDR3 amino acids: CSARVLTGNPTSGELFF. In DNA form, the CDR3 reads TGCAGTGCTAGAGTATTGACGGGCAACCCCACCTCCGGGGAGCTGTTTTTT.

Only a few counts were recorded for this clonotype. V gene TRBV19 combines with J gene TRBJ2-7; no reliable D call. The V gene lost 5 bases and the J gene lost 5 bases, with 10 bases spanning the gap. Germline V gene data show CDR1 as LNHDA and CDR2 as SQIVND (reference sequence). CDR3 length equals 12 residues. The CDR3 loop reads CASSPLGDEQYF. The CDR3, as DNA: TGTGCCAGTAGTCCCCTTGGCGACGAGCAGTACTTC.

This clonotype has a count of ten or more. The chain combines TRBV24-1 with TRBJ2-5; 9 bases fit TRBD2. The CDR3 loop spans 14 amino acids. V shed 6 bases, J shed 4 bases, and the junction held 5 bases outside the gene matches. Germline V gene sequence: CDR1 KGHDR, CDR2 SFDVKD. The CDR3 region has the DNA TGTGCCACCAGTAAAGCGGGAGGAGGAGAGACCCAGTACTTC. Translation gives CATSKAGGGETQYF.

This clonotype came up a few times. At one boundary the junction diverges from the germline segment, which might be a read error. This chain uses TRBV7-9 with TRBJ1-1; D is undetermined. This CDR3 is built from 11 residues. Germline-derived CDR1 and CDR2 are SEHNR and FQNEAQ (reference sequence). As DNA, the CDR3 is TGTGCCAGCAGCTTAGGAGAGGAAGGTTTCTTT. Translated, it gives CASSLGEEGFF. Full variable domain (outside the CDR3, taken from reference TRBV7-9 and TRBJ1-1): DTGVSQNPRHKITKRGQNVTFRCDPISEHNRLYWYRQTLGQGPEFLTYFQNEAQLEKSRLLSDRFSAERPKGSFSTLEIQRTEQGDSAMYLCASSLGEEGFFGQGTRLTVV.

The J gene is TRBJ1-4, the V gene TRBV4-2; no firm D call. This CDR3 is built from 13 residues. The V end was cut by 5 bases, the J end by 3 bases, with 7 bases between. Germline CDR1 LGHNA, CDR2 YNFKEQ. The CDR3: CASSGLSNEKLFF. The CDR3 DNA sequence: TGTGCCAGCAGCGGCCTCTCTAATGAAAAACTGTTTTTT.

This clonotype was counted a few times. The genes are TRBV20-1 and TRBJ2-7; 13 bases fit TRBD2. V lost 6 bases, J lost 0 bases, and 11 bases stayed unmatched. Germline assignment: CDR1 DFQATT and CDR2 SNEGSKA (reference sequence). This CDR3 has 17 residues. In nucleotides, the CDR3 is TGCAGTGCACCGACTAGCGGGAGGTGGGGCCCCTCCTACGAGCAGTACTTC. Residues: CSAPTSGRWGPSYEQYF.

J is TRBJ2-3 and V is TRBV7-8; 9 nucleotides agree with TRBD2. The germline CDR1 and CDR2 sequences are SGHVS and FQNEAQ. With 5 bases clipped from V and 1 base from J, the junction kept 7 bases outside the gene matches. CDR3 length: 16 residues. CDR3 region: CASSRGGLAGTDTQYF. The CDR3 bases are TGTGCCAGCAGCCGGGGGGGACTAGCAGGCACAGATACGCAGTATTTT.